This T cell receptor beta chain was sequenced during a study of technical replicates of blood from several donors. Some clones are missing from TCRdb's copy, which holds only in-frame ones; the method was immunoSEQ multiplex PCR. The sample lists tens of thousands of clones; about 96% were seen once. The CDR3 is 16 residues long. Trimming took off 0 bases at V and 0 bases at J, with 10 bases between the two ends. Germline V gene data show CDR1 as SGHNT and CDR2 as YYREEE (reference sequence). V usage is TRBV5-4 and J usage is TRBJ1-3; D is unresolved. This TCR was sampled from a human donor in good health. The sample comprised T cells isolated from PBMCs. The CDR3 nucleotides read TGTGCCAGCAGCTTGGCTCAGCGTAGCTCTGGAAACACCATATATTTT. Amino acid sequence: CASSLAQRSSGNTIYF.